This T cell receptor (beta chain) was observed in a study of blood T cell repertoires in COVID-19. About the study: Researchers got acute and convalescent COVID-19 samples from the United States, Italy and Spain. From T cells, B-cell-depleted T cells, or PBMCs came the material, which was cDNA or gDNA.

In the authors' methods: Quantification of nucleated cells was approximated via reference gene primer amplification. Some clones are missing from TCRdb's copy, which holds only in-frame ones; the method was immunoSEQ multiplex PCR. V, J and clone size derive from that table, while D and trimming were established from the DNA sequence. The sample shows fewer than 250,000 clones, around 86% of them seen only once. The clonotype was recovered from a woman aged 45-60 years who had recovered from COVID-19. The sequencing sample was made of PBMCs or T cells enriched from blood (not recorded which).

CDR3 residues: CASSSRTGSGTGELFF. CDR3 bases: TGTGCCAGCAGCTCCAGGACAGGGTCGGGCACCGGGGAGCTGTTTTTT. The V call is TRBV5-8, the J call TRBJ2-2, with 8 positions matching TRBD1. With V trimmed by 3 bases and J by 4 bases, 8 bases remained unmatched. The CDR3 has 16 residues. From germline, CDR1 is SGHTS and CDR2 YDEGEE.